This passage covers 27 T cell receptor beta chains from one sample sequenced in a study of blood T cell repertoires in COVID-19. Sequenced by immunoSEQ multiplex PCR; TCRdb stores in-frame clones only, minus some. The data contain tens of thousands of clones, just over 85% of them singletons. Sequencing was carried out using peripheral blood. The receptors shown here come from a woman older than 75 in a cohort sampled during active or convalescent COVID-19.

The chain couples TRBV10-2 to TRBJ2-2; TRBD2 matches 7 bases. V was pared by 7 bases and J by 1 base, with 3 bases of the junction left unmatched. The germline gives CDR1 WSHSY, CDR2 SAAADI. This CDR3 spans 14 amino acids. CDR3 protein: CASIQRENTGELFF. The CDR3 DNA is TGCGCCAGCATTCAGCGGGAGAACACCGGGGAGCTGTTTTTT.

This chain links TRBV25-1 with TRBJ1-5; D is unclear. The CDR3 has 15 residues. Trimming took off 2 bases at V and 6 bases at J, with 14 bases between the two ends. CDR1 is MGHDK, CDR2 SYGVNS, per germline. The CDR3 nucleotides are TGTGCCAGCAGTGAAAAATACAGTGAGAGTCAGCCCCAGCATTTT. Protein sequence: CASSEKYSESQPQHF.

The gene calls are TRBV3-1 (or the pseudogene TRBV3-2) and TRBJ2-2, with 8 bases identical to TRBD2. Germline assignment: CDR1 LGHDT and CDR2 YNNKEL (reference sequence). V lost 1 base to trimming and J lost 6 bases; unmatched junction nucleotides: 1. The CDR3 extends over 14 amino acids. CDR3 nucleotide sequence: TGTGCCAGCAGCCAAGCGGGGGGGTCCGGGGAGCTGTTTTTT. Translated, it gives CASSQAGGSGELFF.

V usage is TRBV7-9 and J usage is TRBJ1-2, with 11 bases lining up with TRBD1. V trimming: 6 bases; J trimming: 4 bases; junction bases outside the gene matches: 7. CDR1 and CDR2 from the germline V gene are SEHNR and FQNEAQ (reference sequence). The CDR3 is made up of 15 amino acids. The CDR3 DNA follows: TGTGCCAGCAGTTTCGGGACAGGGGGTAGCTATGGCTACACCTTC. This gives the protein CASSFGTGGSYGYTF.

This sequence joins TRBV10-2 and TRBJ2-7; 7 bases are a match to TRBD2. After removal of 2 bases from V and 7 bases from J, the junction contained 14 bases not matched to a gene. CDR1 is WSHSY and CDR2 is SAAADI in the germline V gene. The CDR3 is 16 amino acids. CDR3 sequence reads: CASSENPSGLSFEQYF. The DNA of the CDR3 is TGCGCCAGCAGTGAGAACCCCTCGGGACTAAGTTTTGAGCAGTACTTC.

The rearrangement joins TRBV21-1 to TRBJ2-1; the DNA was not compared with TRBD2, the D call given in the table. TRBV21-1 is a recognized pseudogene. The CDR3 extends over 16 amino acids. For the CDR3, the DNA is TGTGCCAGCAGCGCTCGGACTAGCGGGGAAGGAAATGAGCAGTTCTTC. This encodes CASSARTSGEGNEQFF.

The chain uses TRBV4-1 and TRBJ2-5, with 14 bases identical to TRBD2. With 2 bases clipped from V and 5 bases from J, the junction kept 10 bases outside the gene matches. This CDR3 has 18 amino acids. The germline gives CDR1 MGHRA, CDR2 YSYEKL. DNA of the CDR3: TGCGCCAGCAGCCAAAGACGGGGGACTAGCGGGAGTGGTGAGACCCAGTACTTC. Residues: CASSQRRGTSGSGETQYF.

There are a few counts of this clone. The V gene is TRBV28, the J gene TRBJ1-2; unclear D gene. This CDR3 spans 14 amino acids. Germline CDR1 and CDR2: MDHEN and SYDVKM. V was pared by 2 bases and J by 7 bases, with 14 bases between. The CDR3 DNA sequence: TGTGCCAGCAGTTTAGCTAGCCGGAATGCTGGCTACACCTTC. It codes for CASSLASRNAGYTF.

This clone is a singleton in its sample. The CDR3 DNA follows: TGTGCCTGGAGTGCCCAGGGAACCTATGGCTACACCTTC. Amino acid sequence: CAWSAQGTYGYTF. The rearrangement uses TRBV30 and TRBJ1-2, with a tentative D call TRBD1 (5 bases). CDR1 GTSNPN and CDR2 SVGIG come from the germline V gene (reference sequence). Trimming took 1 base from V and 4 from J, leaving 10 bases between them. The CDR3 runs 13 residues.

This clone showed up just once. The genes are TRBV5-1 and TRBJ2-1; 9 positions match TRBD2. V was pared by 0 bases and J by 2 bases, with 6 bases of the junction left unmatched. CDR1 is SGHRS, CDR2 YFSETQ, per germline. The CDR3 loop spans 17 amino acids. The CDR3 spells CASSLGSGSGAYNEQFF. CDR3 bases: TGCGCCAGCAGCTTGGGTAGCGGGAGTGGGGCCTACAATGAGCAGTTCTTC.

The CDR3 DNA reads as TGTGCCAGTAGAACCGGGACAGGTTTCTCCTACGAGCAGTACGTC. Amino acid sequence: CASRTGTGFSYEQYV. The chain carries TRBV19 and TRBJ2-7; 8 positions agree with TRBD1. This CDR3 comprises 15 residues. Germline trimming cut 6 bases from V and 0 bases from J; bases unmatched to any gene: 7. Germline CDR1 is LNHDA and CDR2 is SQIVND (reference sequence).

This rearrangement joins TRBV28 to TRBJ1-2, with a tentative D call TRBD1 (5 bases). Trimming removed 6 bases at V and 4 bases at J, with 15 bases between. CDR1 and CDR2 from the germline V gene are MDHEN and SYDVKM. There are 14 residues in the CDR3. CDR3 sequence (DNA): TGTGCCAGCAGCGACCACCCGGGGGGCTATGGCTACACCTTC. Encoded protein: CASSDHPGGYGYTF.

The chain employs TRBV4-1 and TRBJ2-5; tentative D call: TRBD2 (7 bases). CDR1 and CDR2 (germline): MGHRA, YSYEKL. V was pared by 2 bases and J by 0 bases, with 13 bases between. The CDR3 totals 16 residues. The CDR3 loop reads CASSQKGGTNQETQYF. CDR3 sequence (DNA): TGCGCCAGCAGCCAAAAGGGGGGGACGAACCAAGAGACCCAGTACTTC.

The chain has TRBV9 and TRBJ2-2; 8 nucleotides line up with TRBD2. This CDR3 contains 16 residues. The V gene's germline CDR1 is SGDLS and CDR2 YYNGEE. V shed 0 bases, J shed 2 bases, and the junction held 3 bases outside the gene matches. CDR3 residues: CASSVATSGNTGELFF. The CDR3 coding sequence is TGTGCCAGCAGCGTAGCAACTAGCGGAAACACCGGGGAGCTGTTTTTT.

The genes are TRBV6-6 and TRBJ2-7, with 9 nucleotides matching TRBD1. Germline V gives CDR1 MNHNY, CDR2 SVGAGI (reference sequence). The CDR3 has 15 amino acids. The V and J ends lost 4 bases and 2 bases, in that order; junction bases with no gene match: 6. The CDR3 nucleotides read TGTGCCAGCAGTTCCCAGGACAGGGGAGCCTACGAGCAGTACTTC. Encoded protein: CASSSQDRGAYEQYF.

This clone was found once. DNA of the CDR3: TGTGCCAGCAGCTTGTTGGGCACGAACACCGGGGAGCTGTTTTTT. It codes for CASSLLGTNTGELFF. This chain links TRBV5-6 with TRBJ2-2; D call uncertain. Germline assignment: CDR1 SGHDT and CDR2 YYEEEE. V dropped 1 base and J dropped 0 bases, with 7 bases sitting between them. CDR3 length equals 15 residues.

V gene TRBV27 combines with J gene TRBJ2-3; D might be TRBD2 (6 bases). This CDR3 comprises 14 residues. Germline assignment: CDR1 MNHEY and CDR2 SMNVEV (reference sequence). Between the trimmed V and J ends, which lost 3 bases and 2 bases, there was a span of 9 bases. CDR3 sequence (DNA): TGTGCCAGCAGTTTTAGCGGATACACAGATACGCAGTATTTT. Its protein is CASSFSGYTDTQYF.

The chain recombines TRBV18 with TRBJ2-1, with 9 nucleotides matching TRBD2. The CDR3 extends over 15 amino acids. V lost 2 bases, J lost 5 bases, and 4 bases stayed unmatched. The germline gives CDR1 KGHSH, CDR2 LQKENI. CDR3 amino acids: CASSPGAGGNNEQFF. The CDR3, as DNA: TGTGCCAGCTCACCAGGGGCGGGAGGGAACAATGAGCAGTTCTTC.

This sequence joins TRBV6-1 and TRBJ2-7; 7 bases agree with TRBD1. The CDR3 has 15 residues. With 2 bases clipped from V and 1 base from J, the junction kept 5 bases outside the gene matches. Germline V CDR1 and CDR2: MNHNS, SASEGT. CDR3 bases: TGTGCCAGCAGTGAAAACCCGGGACAGTCCTACGAGCAGTACTTC. Translation gives CASSENPGQSYEQYF.

This sequence joins TRBV15 and TRBJ2-7, with D hard to call. Germline values: CDR1 LNHNV, CDR2 YYDKDF (reference sequence). Trimming removed 0 bases from V and 3 bases from J, with 15 bases in between. The CDR3 is 16 amino acids. The CDR3 reads CATSRDPRLVYYEQYV. As DNA, the CDR3 is TGTGCCACCAGCAGAGATCCCCGACTGGTTTACTACGAGCAGTACGTC.

This clone was seen only once. The chain employs TRBV19 and TRBJ2-1, with 9 bases identical to TRBD2. The CDR3 is made up of 18 amino acids. Germline V gene sequence: CDR1 LNHDA, CDR2 SQIVND (reference sequence). V shed 3 bases and J 8 bases; nucleotides not matched to a gene: 17. The CDR3 sequence: CASSISTGSGSRRDEQFF. CDR3 sequence (DNA): TGTGCCAGTAGTATTTCCACGGGTAGCGGGAGTCGGCGGGATGAGCAGTTCTTC.

This clone was seen once. The rearrangement joins TRBV24-1 to TRBJ2-3, with 16 nucleotides matching TRBD2. The trim removed 4 bases at V and 8 bases at J, leaving 5 bases unmatched. Germline assignment: CDR1 KGHDR and CDR2 SFDVKD. The CDR3 extends over 16 amino acids. The CDR3 region has the DNA TGTGCCACCAGTGACCCCGGGACTAGCGGGAGGGGTACGCAGTATTTT. Its protein product is CATSDPGTSGRGTQYF.

The sample holds one count of this clone. The chain is built from TRBV7-3 and TRBJ2-3; tentatively, D is TRBD2 (6 bases). V lost 5 bases and J 2 bases, leaving 23 bases between the germline ends. This CDR3 has 18 amino acids. In germline, CDR1 is SGHTA, CDR2 FQGTGA. The CDR3: CASSLLWRGTGNTDTQYF. CDR3 coding DNA: TGTGCCAGCAGCCTCCTTTGGCGGGGCACGGGTAACACAGATACGCAGTATTTT.

The chain carries TRBV30 and TRBJ2-2; D is perhaps TRBD2 (5 bases). V was shortened by 3 bases and J by 7 bases, with 9 bases between the two germline ends. There are 12 residues in the CDR3. The germline V gene encodes CDR1 GTSNPN and CDR2 SVGIG (reference sequence). This CDR3 is CAWSSGFGELFF. In DNA, the CDR3 is TGTGCCTGGAGCAGCGGTTTCGGGGAGCTGTTTTTT.

The chain joins TRBV7-2 to TRBJ2-1, with 10 bases fitting TRBD1. V lost 6 bases and J lost 2; bases outside the gene matches: 4. CDR1 is SGHTA and CDR2 is FQGNSA in the germline V gene. This CDR3 is 15 amino acids long. The CDR3 coding sequence is TGTGCCAGCAGTTCCGGGACAGGGGCCTACAATGAGCAGTTCTTC. Amino acids: CASSSGTGAYNEQFF.

V usage is TRBV5-5 and J usage is TRBJ1-6; the D gene is possibly TRBD1 (5 bases). The CDR3 consists of 15 residues. V lost 2 bases, J lost 9 bases, and 15 bases lay in between. Germline-derived CDR1 and CDR2 are SGHKS and YYEKEE (reference sequence). The chain's CDR3 is CASSLGSTGGSPLHF. Here the CDR3 DNA reads TGTGCCAGCAGCTTAGGATCAACCGGGGGTTCACCCCTCCACTTT.

This chain connects TRBV28 to TRBJ2-5; D unresolved. From germline, CDR1 is MDHEN and CDR2 SYDVKM. V was clipped by 8 bases and J by 3 bases, with 10 bases between them. CDR3 size: 12 residues. CDR3 DNA: TGTGCCAGCCGGCAGGTTAAAGAGACCCAGTACTTC. Translation: CASRQVKETQYF.